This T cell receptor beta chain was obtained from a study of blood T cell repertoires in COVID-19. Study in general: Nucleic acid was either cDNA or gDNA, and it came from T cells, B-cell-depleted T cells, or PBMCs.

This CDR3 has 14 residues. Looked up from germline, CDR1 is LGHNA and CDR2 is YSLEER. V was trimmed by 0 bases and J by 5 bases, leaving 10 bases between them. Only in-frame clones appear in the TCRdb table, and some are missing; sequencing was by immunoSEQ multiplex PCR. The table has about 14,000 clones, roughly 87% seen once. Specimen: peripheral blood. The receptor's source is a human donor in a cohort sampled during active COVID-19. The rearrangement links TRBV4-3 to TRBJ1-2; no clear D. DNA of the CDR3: TGCGCCAGCAGCCAAGATGGCATGGAGTATGGCTACACCTTC. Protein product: CASSQDGMEYGYTF.